The present TCR beta chain was sequenced within a study of T cells in Graves' hyperthyroidism and ophthalmopathy. The table lists this clonotype with many counts. The target antigen is unknown. The length of the CDR3 is 14 residues. Germline CDR1 and CDR2: DFQATT and SNEGSKA (reference sequence). Trimming stripped 6 bases from V and 4 bases from J, with 17 bases between. Amplified TCR beta CDR3 regions came from RNA transcripts. RT-PCR in the first round (using the HTBI primer set) targeted the TCR CDR3. TCRdb fed the multiplex PCR reads into MiXCR, producing one record per CDR3 protein. The repertoire has around 300,000 distinct CDR3 sequences, about 15% of them found once; the top ten carry roughly 24%. Findings and caveats of the study: Most clonotypes expanded in the thyroid (above 0.001) were also present in blood.

Sequences were obtained from blood. This chain connects TRBV20-1 to TRBJ2-3, with a possible D match to TRBD2 (5 bases). The TCR sequence derives from a woman aged 30 to 39 with Graves' hyperthyroidism. The CDR3: CSAAREPKADTQYF. For the CDR3, the DNA is TGCAGTGCCGCGAGGGAGCCCAAAGCAGATACGCAGTATTTT.